These 13 T cell receptor beta chains were sequenced from one sample in a study of T cells in Graves' hyperthyroidism and ophthalmopathy. What was amplified from RNA transcripts were TCR beta CDR3 regions. TCR CDR3 regions were first amplified by RT-PCR with HTBI primers. From the multiplex PCR reads, TCRdb called clonotypes with MiXCR, one entry per CDR3 protein. Among 360,000 or so distinct CDR3 sequences, around a sixth were seen once, and the ten largest hold 15% to 18%. Material for sequencing was blood. The receptors shown here come from a woman aged 40 to 49 with Graves' ophthalmopathy.

This clonotype occurred many times. For the CDR3, the DNA is TGCAGTGCTAGGGTGCGTCAGGGACTCTATGGCTACACCTTC. Translated: CSARVRQGLYGYTF. The gene calls are TRBV20-1 and TRBJ1-2, with D maybe TRBD1 (5 bases). CDR1 is DFQATT, CDR2 SNEGSKA, per germline (reference sequence). Trimming took 3 bases from V and 4 from J, leaving 15 bases between them. The length of the CDR3 is 14 residues.

The chain uses TRBV11-2 and TRBJ2-2; TRBD2 agrees at 9 bases. This CDR3 has 16 residues. From germline, CDR1 is SGHAT and CDR2 FQNNGV. The V segment lost 0 bases and the J segment 4 bases; nucleotides outside the gene matches: 3. CDR3 protein: CASSLDPAGGTGELFF. In DNA, the CDR3 is TGTGCCAGCAGCTTAGATCCAGCGGGAGGCACCGGGGAGCTGTTTTTT.

This chain uses TRBV19 with TRBJ1-1; 7 bases map to TRBD1. Germline values: CDR1 LNHDA, CDR2 SQIVND (reference sequence). Trimming cost V 3 bases and J 4 bases; bases outside gene matches: 11. The CDR3 is 16 amino acids. The CDR3 sequence: CASSMSGGRGITEAFF. The CDR3 DNA sequence: TGTGCCAGTAGTATGTCAGGGGGGCGCGGTATCACTGAAGCTTTCTTT. Based on the CDR3 plus reference TRBV19 and TRBJ1-1, the full variable domain is DGGITQSPKYLFRKEGQNVTLSCEQNLNHDAMYWYRQDPGQGLRLIYYSQIVNDFQKGDIAEGYSVSREKKESFPLTVTSAQKNPTAFYLCASSMSGGRGITEAFFGQGTRLTVV.

At least ten counts were recorded for this clonotype. The chain combines TRBV6-2 or TRBV6-3 with TRBJ2-7; 8 bases are shared with TRBD1. Trimming removed 7 bases from V and 3 bases from J; junction bases left unmatched: 11. Germline V gene data show CDR1 as MNHEY and CDR2 as SVGEGT. The CDR3 loop spans 15 amino acids. The CDR3 here is CASTSFGTGHYEQYF. DNA of the CDR3: TGTGCCAGCACTAGCTTTGGGACAGGACACTACGAGCAGTACTTC.

This clonotype was detected ten times or more. V is TRBV12-3 or TRBV12-4 and J is TRBJ2-2; D call uncertain. V dropped 6 bases and J dropped 3 bases, with 11 bases sitting between them. The CDR3 loop spans 14 amino acids. CDR3 loop: CASSPLWDTGELFF. In DNA form, the CDR3 reads TGTGCCAGCAGCCCTCTTTGGGACACCGGGGAGCTGTTTTTT.

This clonotype turned up a few times. The chain is built from TRBV10-3 and TRBJ2-7; D not certain. V was cut by 4 bases and J by 7 bases, with 14 bases left in between. Per germline, CDR1 ENHRY and CDR2 SYGVKD. The CDR3 contains 13 residues. CDR3 nucleotide sequence: TGTGCCATCAGTGGAGAGTTCTCCGGGGAGCAGTACTTC. Its protein product is CAISGEFSGEQYF.

Many counts were recorded for this clonotype. The chain employs TRBV27 and TRBJ1-1; TRBD1 is a possible D gene (5 bases). V lost 2 bases to trimming and J lost 2 bases, with 18 bases between them. This CDR3 is 17 amino acids long. Germline V gene sequence: CDR1 MNHEY, CDR2 SMNVEV (reference sequence). In nucleotides, the CDR3 is TGTGCCAGCAGTTTACAGGGAGTGGGGGTATCTAACACTGAAGCTTTCTTT. This sequence encodes CASSLQGVGVSNTEAFF.

This clonotype was seen at least ten times. The chain recombines TRBV30 with TRBJ2-7, with D possibly TRBD2 on 6 matching bases. V dropped 3 bases and J dropped 1 base, with 16 bases sitting between them. CDR1 is GTSNPN and CDR2 is SVGIG in the germline V gene (reference sequence). This CDR3 spans 15 amino acids. CDR3 amino acids: CAWSYRLAQSYEQYF. CDR3 bases: TGTGCCTGGAGCTACCGGCTAGCGCAGTCCTACGAGCAGTACTTC.

The chain recombines TRBV6-2 or TRBV6-3 with TRBJ1-2; 8 nucleotides match TRBD1. The CDR3 is 15 amino acids. Unmatched junction bases numbered 15, after V lost 7 bases and J lost 8 bases. From germline, CDR1 is MNHEY and CDR2 SVGEGT. CDR3 residues: CASTPDRAAPQGYTF. CDR3 coding DNA: TGTGCCAGCACTCCGGACAGGGCAGCCCCTCAGGGCTACACCTTC.

Many counts were recorded for this clonotype. The CDR3 loop reads CSVGTDLYEQYF. The CDR3 DNA reads TGCAGCGTTGGGACAGACCTTTACGAGCAGTACTTC. The V call is TRBV29-1, the J call TRBJ2-7; maybe TRBD1 (6 bases). Germline lookup yields CDR1 SQVTM and CDR2 ANQGSEA. The CDR3 consists of 12 residues. The germline V and J ends were trimmed by 4 bases and 4 bases, with 11 bases remaining between them.

This clonotype was counted at least ten times. This CDR3 reads CASSPPVAYQETQYF. The CDR3, as DNA: TGCGCCAGCAGCCCCCCGGTGGCATACCAAGAGACCCAGTACTTC. The chain couples TRBV5-1 to TRBJ2-5; D is ambiguous. The CDR3 runs 15 residues. CDR1 and CDR2 from the germline V gene are SGHRS and YFSETQ. Trimming cost V 4 bases and J 0 bases, with 13 bases left between them.

This clonotype was observed many times. This chain joins TRBV11-2 and TRBJ2-7; the match to TRBD2 covers 10 bases. Germline loops: CDR1 SGHAT, CDR2 FQNNGV. V dropped 1 base and J dropped 5; count of bases not matched to a gene: 5. The CDR3 covers 15 residues. The CDR3 region has the DNA TGTGCCAGCAGCTTAGGTCTAGCGGGAGCCAACGAGCAGTACTTC. Translating gives CASSLGLAGANEQYF.

This clonotype came up many times. This rearrangement joins TRBV19 to TRBJ2-6, with D possibly matching TRBD1 (6 bases). V was trimmed by 11 bases and J by 0 bases, leaving 26 bases between them. CDR1 and CDR2 from the germline V gene are LNHDA and SQIVND (reference sequence). The CDR3 consists of 19 residues. The CDR3 region is CAAGFAYRTDGSGANVLTF. CDR3 nucleotides: TGTGCCGCTGGATTCGCATATAGGACAGACGGCTCTGGGGCCAACGTCCTGACTTTC.